The T cell receptor (beta chain) under discussion was sequenced for a study of blood T cells in healthy people across ages. Study-wide findings and caveats: There was no known CMV status for donors, so expanded clonotype changes were possibly confounded. Roughly linear declines in TCR beta diversity per million T cells occurred with age.

Combining a sample-barcoded 5' primer with a J-beta primer mix, a second PCR ran for roughly 7 to 12 cycles. TCRdb reprocessed the 5' RACE reads with MiXCR, giving one entry per CDR3 protein. The top ten hold 15% to 20% of the sample, which has more than 800,000 distinct CDR3 sequences, less than 35% seen once. The germline gives CDR1 SGHTA, CDR2 FQGNSA. The V and J ends lost 5 bases and 7 bases, in that order; junction bases with no gene match: 7. The CDR3 totals 16 residues. The sample holds many counts of this clonotype. The antigen is not known. Donors were healthy Caucasian individuals from Russia aged roughly 6 to 95.

Material for sequencing was blood. The chain carries TRBV7-2 and TRBJ2-1; 14 bases are shared with TRBD2. This TCR was sampled from a woman older than 75 in good health. CDR3 DNA sequence: TGTGCCAGCAGCCCGGCCGGGACTAGCGGGGGTAATGAGCAGTTCTTC. Protein: CASSPAGTSGGNEQFF.